This TCR beta chain is drawn from a study of radiotherapy plus CTLA-4 blockade in lung cancer. Study overall: Around a sixth of patients responded objectively, and roughly 30% achieved disease control. General study findings and limits: Reported findings show early blood T cell clone dynamics, with interferon-beta, best predicted response. Clones derived from tumor TCRs expanded in blood after radiotherapy plus ipilimumab.

This clone was counted a few times. Its antigen remains unknown. V gave up 0 bases and J gave up 8 bases; unmatched junction bases: 4. Germline CDR1 reads KGHSH; CDR2 reads LQKENI. The CDR3 has 16 residues. Data came from immunoSEQ multiplex PCR; TCRdb stores just in-frame clones and leaves some out. The sample carries about 60,000 clones, roughly 76% recorded once. CTLA-4 blockade with ipilimumab, together with focal radiation, was given to patients with chemo-refractory metastatic non-small-cell lung cancer. The TCR comes from a human donor with non-small cell lung cancer whose response to radiotherapy plus ipilimumab could not be evaluated. The material sequenced was peripheral blood, taken from a patient treated with radiotherapy plus ipilimumab. The chain joins TRBV18 to TRBJ1-4, with 12 bases identical to TRBD1. The CDR3 loop is CASSPPLGQGAEKLFF. The CDR3 DNA reads TGTGCCAGCTCACCACCGTTGGGACAGGGGGCAGAAAAACTGTTTTTT.